This entry features one T cell receptor beta chain sequence. Antigen unknown. The V gene lost 0 bases and the J gene lost 5 bases, with 8 bases spanning the gap. The CDR3 contains 14 residues. CDR1 is SGHRS and CDR2 is YFSETQ in the germline V gene. This entry belongs to a study of cytomegalovirus exposure and HLA in healthy donors. Overall study findings and caveats: Fewer than 200 TCR beta chains were listed as cytomegalovirus-associated.

Produced via immunoSEQ multiplex PCR; TCRdb's table is partial and in-frame only. This repertoire shows under 150,000 clones, approximately 90% found once; its top ten account for roughly 2%. The gene calls are TRBV5-1 and TRBJ1-4; D unclear. The sequenced sample consisted of PBMCs. This receptor was taken from a woman aged 18-29 years in good health and CMV-seronegative. CDR3 nucleotide sequence: TGCGCCAGCAGCTTGGTTAGTGAAAATGAAAAACTGTTTTTT. Translation: CASSLVSENEKLFF.